Listed below are T cell receptor beta chains from one sample, sequenced in a study of T-cell reconstitution after alpha-beta-depleted transplantation in children. TCRdb analysed the PCR reads with MiXCR anew, one entry per CDR3 protein. The sample has 700,000 or so distinct CDR3 sequences, around 13% seen once. Sequenced material: PBMCs, taken before TCRalphabeta/CD19-depleted stem cell transplant. Receptor source: a girl aged 2-9 years with congenital amegakaryocytic thrombocytopenia, due to receive a stem cell transplant. The CDR3 runs from the conserved cysteine through the conserved F or W. The order of the fields is CDR3 protein, V gene, J gene.

CDR3aa: CATGTGQGLEETQYF
v_gene: TRBV24-1
j_gene: TRBJ2-5

CDR3aa: CASSQFTGSDTEAFF
v_gene: TRBV16
j_gene: TRBJ1-1

CDR3aa: CSAHSSAWGEQYF
v_gene: TRBV20-1
j_gene: TRBJ2-7

CDR3aa: CASSFSPGNEQFF
v_gene: TRBV27
j_gene: TRBJ2-1

CDR3aa: CASSYWTGMHGYTF
v_gene: TRBV7-9
j_gene: TRBJ1-2

CDR3aa: CSAGWGQGYGYTF
v_gene: TRBV20-1
j_gene: TRBJ1-2

CDR3aa: CASSSSADPDIGTEAFF
v_gene: TRBV5-1
j_gene: TRBJ1-1

CDR3aa: CASSLSYGADTGELFF
v_gene: TRBV7-8
j_gene: TRBJ2-2

CDR3aa: CASSHGAHEQFF
v_gene: TRBV7-9
j_gene: TRBJ2-1

CDR3aa: CASSLVGAWSGRAFVEQFF
v_gene: TRBV7-6
j_gene: TRBJ2-1

CDR3aa: CSGTSIDTQYF
v_gene: TRBV29-1
j_gene: TRBJ2-3

CDR3aa: CSAVTSGILGEQFF
v_gene: TRBV20-1
j_gene: TRBJ2-1

CDR3aa: CSVVGSEAFF
v_gene: TRBV29-1
j_gene: TRBJ1-1

CDR3aa: CSASTSWTGELFF
v_gene: TRBV20-1
j_gene: TRBJ2-2

CDR3aa: CASSLYPTHEANTIYF
v_gene: TRBV7-2
j_gene: TRBJ1-3

CDR3aa: CASSLAPDRNEQFF
v_gene: TRBV5-1
j_gene: TRBJ2-1

CDR3aa: CASSLFGRENPYEQYF
v_gene: TRBV7-9
j_gene: TRBJ2-7

CDR3aa: CATSREGMGVVETQYF
v_gene: TRBV15
j_gene: TRBJ2-5

CDR3aa: CAISDLLAGWQETQYF
v_gene: TRBV10-3
j_gene: TRBJ2-5

CDR3aa: CSATLRTVTSQYF
v_gene: TRBV20-1
j_gene: TRBJ2-4

CDR3aa: CASSGGQGGDTQYF
v_gene: TRBV5-1
j_gene: TRBJ2-3

CDR3aa: CASSEFGTGNSYEQYF
v_gene: TRBV25-1
j_gene: TRBJ2-7

CDR3aa: CSAPIAGVYEQYF
v_gene: TRBV20-1
j_gene: TRBJ2-7

CDR3aa: CASSPSGTRGDTQYF
v_gene: TRBV7-8
j_gene: TRBJ2-3

CDR3aa: CASSWGLGAGELFF
v_gene: TRBV7-3
j_gene: TRBJ2-2

CDR3aa: CASSFYPGLGPQETQYF
v_gene: TRBV27
j_gene: TRBJ2-5

CDR3aa: CSAPGGSGRAYEQYF
v_gene: TRBV20-1
j_gene: TRBJ2-7

CDR3aa: CASSLAAGVEAFF
v_gene: TRBV5-1
j_gene: TRBJ1-1

CDR3aa: CASSLYVGILPQPQHF
v_gene: TRBV28
j_gene: TRBJ1-5

CDR3aa: CASSTPGGVIGELFF
v_gene: TRBV7-6
j_gene: TRBJ2-2

CDR3aa: CASSQPNIAINEQFF
v_gene: TRBV3-1
j_gene: TRBJ2-1

CDR3aa: CASIRGRVYNEQFF
v_gene: TRBV28
j_gene: TRBJ2-1

CDR3aa: CASSPGTGNEQFF
v_gene: TRBV12-3/TRBV12-4
j_gene: TRBJ2-1

CDR3aa: CASSSPRGAGNTIYF
v_gene: TRBV28
j_gene: TRBJ1-3

CDR3aa: CSARDLVGGVYTDTQYF
v_gene: TRBV20-1
j_gene: TRBJ2-3

CDR3aa: CASSLSDSSGNTIYF
v_gene: TRBV7-6
j_gene: TRBJ1-3

CDR3aa: CASSQEGARKMPYEQYF
v_gene: TRBV14
j_gene: TRBJ2-7

CDR3aa: CASSPSNRRVPRNGELFF
v_gene: TRBV5-5
j_gene: TRBJ2-2

CDR3aa: CASNSASSNEQYF
v_gene: TRBV6-1
j_gene: TRBJ2-7

CDR3aa: CAISTGSYGYTF
v_gene: TRBV10-3
j_gene: TRBJ1-2

CDR3aa: CSVEGTRSGTTTDTQYF
v_gene: TRBV29-1
j_gene: TRBJ2-3